This paragraph reports one T cell receptor beta chain. The data belong to a study of blood T cell repertoires in COVID-19. Study information: Acute-phase and convalescent COVID-19 samples originated in the United States, Italy and Spain.

V lost 1 base and J 2 bases, leaving 8 bases between the germline ends. Germline V lookup: CDR1 LGHNA, CDR2 YSLEER. The length of the CDR3 is 15 residues. As processed by the authors: Quantification of nucleated cells was approximated via reference gene primer amplification. Sequencing used immunoSEQ multiplex PCR; TCRdb keeps in-frame clones, though not all of them. V and J calls and clone size come straight from that table; D and trimming were deduced from the DNA. The table shows approximately 140,000 clones, with 75% to 90% occurring only once. V is TRBV4-3 and J is TRBJ2-2; D is unresolved. The origin of this receptor is a man between 18 and 35 years old with COVID-19, enrolled during active disease. The specimen was peripheral blood. The CDR3 DNA sequence: TGCGCCAGCAGCCAAGTGTTAGTTAACACCGGGGAGCTGTTTTTT. Amino acid sequence: CASSQVLVNTGELFF.